A single sample is the source of the 9 T cell receptor beta chains below, sequenced in a study of regulatory T cells in long-lasting Graves disease. Arm-PCR of CDR3 regions with iRepertoire HTBI primers generated TCR beta libraries. Each CDR3 protein gets one entry after TCRdb re-called the multiplex PCR reads with MiXCR. The top ten clones hold 14% of a sample with a few hundred thousand distinct CDR3 sequences, approximately 20% of them seen once. Documented time point: newly diagnosed GD, antithyroid drugs for less than 3 months. The TCR library was prepared using RNA isolated from PBMCs. The sample also formed part of further work on T cells in Graves' hyperthyroidism and ophthalmopathy.

This material consisted of peripheral blood mononuclear cells (PBMCs), taken at new diagnosis, from a patient treated with antithyroid drugs. The receptors come from a young woman with Graves disease.

There are many counts of this clonotype. The chain is built from TRBV6-2 or TRBV6-3 and TRBJ1-5; TRBD1 aligns across 7 bases. The J segment lost 0 bases and the V segment lost 2 bases, leaving 13 bases of the junction unmatched. The CDR3 is 19 amino acids. Germline loops: CDR1 MNHEY, CDR2 SVGEGT. The CDR3 nucleotides read TGTGCCAGCAGTTACGGACAGGAATGGCTGGGGTATAGCAATCAGCCCCAGCATTTT. Amino acids: CASSYGQEWLGYSNQPQHF.

This clonotype was counted many times. The chain carries TRBV12-3 or TRBV12-4 and TRBJ1-2; possibly TRBD1 for D (6 bases). This CDR3 has 15 amino acids. With 8 bases removed from V and 7 bases from J, the gap between germline ends came to 23 bases. The CDR3 sequence is CASGTNYRDVRGYTF. The CDR3 nucleotides read TGTGCCAGCGGAACCAATTACAGGGACGTACGTGGCTACACCTTC.

This clonotype was observed at least ten times. V gene TRBV25-1 combines with J gene TRBJ1-2; D call uncertain. Trimming took 3 bases from V and 4 from J, leaving 9 bases between them. The germline gives CDR1 MGHDK, CDR2 SYGVNS. CDR3 size: 13 residues. DNA for the CDR3: TGTGCCAGCAGTGAGTCAAGCGTCTATGGCTACACCTTC. This translates into CASSESSVYGYTF.

This clonotype was detected ten times or more. The chain carries TRBV19 and TRBJ1-1; unclear D gene. CDR1 is LNHDA and CDR2 is SQIVND in the germline V gene (reference sequence). The V end was cut by 4 bases, the J end by 0 bases, with 12 bases between. CDR3 length: 15 amino acids. This CDR3 reads CASSTNPGMNTEAFF. CDR3 bases: TGTGCCAGTAGTACTAACCCGGGGATGAACACTGAAGCTTTCTTT.

On this clonotype itself: This likely traces to a read error, being one base from a far larger clone. The chain uses TRBV5-1 and TRBJ2-1, with D uncertain. The CDR3 totals 13 residues. Germline values: CDR1 SGHRS, CDR2 YFSETQ. The V gene lost 3 bases and the J gene lost 10 bases, with 14 bases spanning the gap. The CDR3: CASSYRESYEQFF. CDR3 DNA sequence: TGCGCCAGCAGCTACCGAGAATCCTACGAGCAGTTCTTC.

The chain employs TRBV14 and TRBJ2-1; TRBD1 matches 9 bases. V lost 2 bases to trimming and J lost 8 bases; unmatched junction nucleotides: 4. This CDR3 spans 14 amino acids. Germline V gene data show CDR1 as SGHDN and CDR2 as FVKESK. The DNA of the CDR3 is TGTGCCAGCAGCCAACCGGGACAGGGCTATGAGCAGTTCTTC. It codes for CASSQPGQGYEQFF.

This clonotype was seen repeatedly, ten times or more. The chain links TRBV20-1 to TRBJ2-5; 8 nucleotides match TRBD2. Per the germline V gene, CDR1 is DFQATT and CDR2 is SNEGSKA (reference sequence). Trimming removed 3 bases from V and 0 bases from J; junction bases left unmatched: 6. The CDR3 consists of 15 residues. The CDR3 coding sequence is TGCAGTGCTAGCGGGACTAGGGGGTACCAAGAGACCCAGTACTTC. Translating it yields CSASGTRGYQETQYF.

This clonotype has a count of ten or more. This chain connects TRBV20-1 to TRBJ1-1; 7 nucleotides line up with TRBD1. Trimming at V came to 6 bases and at J to 3 bases, leaving 10 bases not matched to a gene. Germline-derived CDR1 and CDR2 are DFQATT and SNEGSKA (reference sequence). The CDR3 has 14 residues. The CDR3 sequence: CSAPDRDRDTEAFF. CDR3 sequence (DNA): TGCAGTGCCCCCGACAGGGACAGAGACACTGAAGCTTTCTTT.

In this sample, this clonotype turned up many times. The gene calls are TRBV12-3 or TRBV12-4 and TRBJ1-2; TRBD1 might be the D (6 bases). Trimming took 3 bases from V and 8 from J, leaving 13 bases between them. CDR3 length equals 13 residues. In nucleotides, the CDR3 is TGTGCCAGCAGTTTTCGGGGGGCCGACGGCTACACCTTC. Encoded protein: CASSFRGADGYTF.